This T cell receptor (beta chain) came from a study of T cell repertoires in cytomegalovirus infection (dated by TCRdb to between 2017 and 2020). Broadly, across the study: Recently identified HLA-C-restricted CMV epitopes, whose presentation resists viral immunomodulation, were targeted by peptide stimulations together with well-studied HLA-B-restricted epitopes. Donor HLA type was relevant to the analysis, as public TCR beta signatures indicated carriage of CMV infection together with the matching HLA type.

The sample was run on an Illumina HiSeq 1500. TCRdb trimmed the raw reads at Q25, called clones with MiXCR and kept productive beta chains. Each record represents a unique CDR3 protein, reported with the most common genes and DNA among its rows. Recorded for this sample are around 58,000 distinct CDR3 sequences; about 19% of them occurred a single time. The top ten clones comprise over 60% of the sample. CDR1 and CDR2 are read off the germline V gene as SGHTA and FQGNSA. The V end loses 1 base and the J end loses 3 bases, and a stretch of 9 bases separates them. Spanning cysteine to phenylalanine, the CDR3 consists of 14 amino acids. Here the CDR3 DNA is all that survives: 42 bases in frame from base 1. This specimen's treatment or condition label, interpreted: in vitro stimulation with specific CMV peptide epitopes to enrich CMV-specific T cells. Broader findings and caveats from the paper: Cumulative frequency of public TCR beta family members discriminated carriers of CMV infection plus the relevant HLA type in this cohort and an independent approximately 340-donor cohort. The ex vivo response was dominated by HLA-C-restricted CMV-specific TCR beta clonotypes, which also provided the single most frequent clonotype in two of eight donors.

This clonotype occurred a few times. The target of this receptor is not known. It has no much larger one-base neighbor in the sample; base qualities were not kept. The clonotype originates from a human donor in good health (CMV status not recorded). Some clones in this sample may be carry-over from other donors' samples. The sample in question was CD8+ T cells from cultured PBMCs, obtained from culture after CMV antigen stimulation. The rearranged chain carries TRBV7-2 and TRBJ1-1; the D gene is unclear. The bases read TGTGCCAGCAGCTTAGAACCAGGCGACACTGAAGCTTTCTTT. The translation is CASSLEPGDTEAFF.